This is a list of T cell receptor beta chains from one sample in a study of cytomegalovirus exposure and HLA in healthy donors. Here immunoSEQ multiplex PCR was the method, and the copy in TCRdb shows in-frame clones only, minus some. The top ten hold roughly 3% of the sample, which has approximately 86,000 clones, around three quarters seen once. The source material was PBMCs. These receptors originate from a middle-aged man in good health and CMV-seronegative. Both conserved end residues are part of each CDR3. Fields, in order: V gene, D gene, J gene, clone size, CDR3 DNA, CDR3 protein. D genes are given only for firm matches. The size entry is marked missing in some rows and otherwise reads once, few, many or a size class.

TRBV5-4	NA	TRBJ1-4	NA	TGTGCCAGCAGCTACTCGACAGCCGAAAAACTGTTTTTT	CASSYSTAEKLFF
TRBV5-4	TRBD2	TRBJ2-5	NA	TGTGCCAGCAGCCCCAGACTAGCGGGGGGGCGGGAGACCCAGTACTTC	CASSPRLAGGRETQYF
TRBV18	NA	TRBJ1-1	once	TGTGCCAGCTCACCAGCCAGGGGGAACACTGAAGCTTTCTTT	CASSPARGNTEAFF
TRBV5-8	NA	TRBJ2-4	NA	TGTGCCAGCAGCTTGGTAAAGACTCTAGCCAAAAACATTCAGTACTTC	CASSLVKTLAKNIQYF
TRBV2	TRBD1	TRBJ2-3	NA	TGTGCCAGCAGAACGGACAGGGTGGGCACAGATACGCAGTATTTT	CASRTDRVGTDTQYF
TRBV7-2	TRBD2	TRBJ2-3	once	TGTGCCAGCAGCTTAAGCGGGGGGCGTATCACAGATACGCAGTATTTT	CASSLSGGRITDTQYF
TRBV10-3	NA	TRBJ1-1	NA	TGTGCCATCAGCTTAGGACAGCAGAACACTGAAGCTTTCTTT	CAISLGQQNTEAFF
TRBV28	TRBD1	TRBJ1-2	once	TGTGCCAGCAGTTCCTATTTCGGACAGGGATCCAACTATGGCTACACCTTC	CASSSYFGQGSNYGYTF
TRBV7-9	NA	TRBJ1-2	NA	TGTGCCAGCAGCCCAGGTTGGGGCTACACCTTC	CASSPGWGYTF
TRBV7-9	NA	TRBJ2-5	once	TGTGCCAGCGGGGAGGAAGAGACCCAGTACTTC	CASGEEETQYF
TRBV27	TRBD1	TRBJ1-1	NA	TGTGCCAGCAGTCCCTGGGACAGGGCCGATTACACTGAAGCTTTCTTT	CASSPWDRADYTEAFF
TRBV5-5	NA	TRBJ2-5	NA	NA	CASSRPGQGFLETQYF
TRBV2	NA	TRBJ2-7	NA	TGTGCCAGCAAAGGGTGGATAGTCGACAGACTCACCTACGAGCAGTACTTC	CASKGWIVDRLTYEQYF
TRBV9	TRBD2	TRBJ2-1	once	TGTGCCAGCAGCCTAGGACTAGCGGGGGGTGGTGAGCAGTTCTTC	CASSLGLAGGGEQFF
TRBV6-5	NA	TRBJ1-1	once	TGTGCCAGCAGTTATATGGGACACCCGAACACTGAAGCTTTCTTT	CASSYMGHPNTEAFF
TRBV4-2	TRBD1	TRBJ2-7	NA	TGTGCCAGCAGCCAAGATTTGGGTAAGGGGGCGGACGAGCAGTACTTC	CASSQDLGKGADEQYF
TRBV28	TRBD1	TRBJ1-2	once	TGTGCCAGCAGAGAGGACAGGGGGCGTTATGGCTACACCTTC	CASREDRGRYGYTF
TRBV27	NA	TRBJ2-3	NA	TGTGCCAGCAGTTCCCATTCCGGTAGCACAGATACGCAGTATTTT	CASSSHSGSTDTQYF
TRBV5-6	NA	TRBJ1-2	NA	TGTGCCAGCAGCCCCAGGGGTGTTGGCTATGGCTACACCTTC	CASSPRGVGYGYTF
TRBV9	NA	TRBJ2-5	few	TGTGCCAGCAGCGTAGGGGCACAAGAGACCCAGTACTTC	CASSVGAQETQYF
TRBV6-5	NA	TRBJ1-1	NA	TGTGCCAGCAGTTCGTCCATCTCCTATTCTGAAGCTTTCTTT	CASSSSISYSEAFF
TRBV6-5	TRBD1	TRBJ1-1	few	TGTGCCAGCAGGCGGGACAGTACGAACACTGAAGCTTTCTTT	CASRRDSTNTEAFF
TRBV27	TRBD2	TRBJ2-3	NA	TGTGCCAGCAGTTTTAGCGGGGGGGCCGAGGATACGCAGTATTTT	CASSFSGGAEDTQYF
TRBV7-9	NA	TRBJ1-5	NA	TGTGCCAGCACACAAATGGGGGCCACGGGAACGGGTCAGCCCCAGCATTTT	CASTQMGATGTGQPQHF
TRBV9	NA	TRBJ2-3	few	TGTGCCAGCAGCCCTCCCCCAGGGACTCCGCAGTATTTT	CASSPPPGTPQYF
TRBV10-3	NA	TRBJ1-1	few	TGTGCCATCAGTCCGGGAGGGAACACTGAAGCTTTCTTT	CAISPGGNTEAFF
TRBV19	TRBD2	TRBJ2-5	NA	TGTGCCAGTAGTTGGGGACTAGCGGGGAGGAATCAAGAGACCCAGTACTTC	CASSWGLAGRNQETQYF
TRBV4-1	TRBD2	TRBJ2-7	NA	TGCGCCAGCAGCCAGTTAAGCGGGAGCTCCTACGAGCAGTACTTC	CASSQLSGSSYEQYF
TRBV27	NA	TRBJ1-1	NA	TGTGCCAGCAGGATTCGGGGGATCACTGAAGCTTTCTTT	CASRIRGITEAFF
TRBV5-4	TRBD1	TRBJ1-2	NA	TGTGCCAGCAGCTTGGGAGGGCCGGGACAGCACAACTATGGCTACACCTTC	CASSLGGPGQHNYGYTF
TRBV11-2	TRBD2	TRBJ2-3	NA	TGTGCCAGCAGACCCGGACTAGCGGGGGGGCTAAGCACAGATACGCAGTATTTT	CASRPGLAGGLSTDTQYF
TRBV2	TRBD2	TRBJ2-1	NA	TGTGCCAGCAGCAAGCGGGGAACTTACAATGAGCAGTTCTTC	CASSKRGTYNEQFF
TRBV6-5	TRBD1	TRBJ1-3	NA	TGTGCCAGCAGTTATAGGACAGGGCTAAACACCATATATTTT	CASSYRTGLNTIYF
TRBV7-8	NA	TRBJ1-1	NA	TGTGCCAGCAGCTTAGATTCACCCCTGAGCGGCACTGAAGCTTTCTTT	CASSLDSPLSGTEAFF
TRBV12-2	NA	TRBJ2-7	NA	TGTGCAAGTCGCTTGGGCCACGACAGGGGTAGGAACGAGCAGTACTTC	CASRLGHDRGRNEQYF
TRBV5-1	TRBD1	TRBJ1-1	once	TGCGCCAGCACAGGGACAGGGGGTGAAGCTTTCTTT	CASTGTGGEAFF
TRBV5-1	NA	TRBJ2-3	NA	TGCGCCAGCAGCTTGGTGCGGGGTACAGATACGCAGTATTTT	CASSLVRGTDTQYF
TRBV27	NA	TRBJ1-1	NA	TGTGCCAGCAGTTCCCAAACAGGGAGCGAAGCTTTCTTT	CASSSQTGSEAFF
TRBV6-1	TRBD1	TRBJ1-3	NA	TGTGCCAGCAGCGGGACAGGGGGCAAAAACACCATATATTTT	CASSGTGGKNTIYF
TRBV5-1	NA	TRBJ1-1	NA	TGCGCCAGCAGCTTCGGGCGACAGGACATGAACACTGAAGCTTTCTTT	CASSFGRQDMNTEAFF
TRBV18	NA	TRBJ1-2	NA	TGTGCCAGCTCACCTGGGAACAGGGACTATGGCTACACCTTC	CASSPGNRDYGYTF
TRBV6-5	NA	TRBJ1-6	NA	TGTGCCAGCAGTAGAGTACAGGGAAATTCACCCCTCCACTTT	CASSRVQGNSPLHF
TRBV5-1	TRBD1	TRBJ2-7	NA	TGCGCCAGCAGCTATGACAGGGGAGAGAACGAGCAGTACTTC	CASSYDRGENEQYF
TRBV5-4	TRBD1	TRBJ1-1	NA	TGTGCCAGCAGCCCTGGACAGGAGAATGAAGCTTTCTTT	CASSPGQENEAFF
TRBV6-5	NA	TRBJ2-2	NA	TGTGCCAGCAGTTACTCGGGGGCCACCGGGGAGCTGTTTTTT	CASSYSGATGELFF
TRBV4-3	TRBD1	TRBJ1-2	NA	TGCGCCAGCAGCCAAGAAAGCCCCGGGACAGGGGCGTATGGCTACACCTTC	CASSQESPGTGAYGYTF
TRBV5-4	TRBD1	TRBJ1-1	NA	TGTGCCAGCAGCTTGGAACAGGGGGTGAGCACTGAAGCTTTCTTT	CASSLEQGVSTEAFF
TRBV7-9	TRBD1	TRBJ2-7	NA	TGTGCCAGCAGCTTAGAAGGGGGCAGGGGAACCCCCTACGAGCAGTACTTC	CASSLEGGRGTPYEQYF
TRBV5-3	NA	TRBJ2-3	NA	TGTGCCAGAAGCGGATGGAGTAGCACAGATACGCAGTATTTT	CARSGWSSTDTQYF
TRBV9	TRBD2	TRBJ2-1	NA	TGTGCCAGCAGCTCGCGGACTAGCGCGGTCAGGAATGAGCAGTTCTTC	CASSSRTSAVRNEQFF
TRBV7-8	TRBD1	TRBJ1-2	NA	TGTGCCAGCAGCCCCAGGGACAGGCGACAAACGAATGGCTACACCTTC	CASSPRDRRQTNGYTF
TRBV27	TRBD2	TRBJ2-7	NA	TGTGCCAGCAGCCCTAGTGGGACTAGCGGGGTTCCCTACTCCTACGAGCAGTACTTC	CASSPSGTSGVPYSYEQYF
TRBV4-1	NA	TRBJ1-2	NA	TGCGCCAGCAGCCAAGTGGCCCGGAGGGTGAGACAGATTAACTATGGCTACACCTTC	CASSQVARRVRQINYGYTF
TRBV30	NA	TRBJ2-1	NA	TGTGCCTGGAGTCGGGACTACAATGAGCAGTTCTTC	CAWSRDYNEQFF
TRBV4-2	TRBD2	TRBJ2-2	NA	TGTGCCAGCAGTCATGAGGCTAGCGGGAGCGGGGAGCTGTTTTTT	CASSHEASGSGELFF
TRBV5-4	NA	TRBJ1-6	NA	TGTGCCAGCAGCTTGACAGTGGGTTCACCCCTCCACTTT	CASSLTVGSPLHF
TRBV9	NA	TRBJ1-1	NA	TGTGCCAGCAGCCCCCTAGACTTGAACACTGAAGCTTTCTTT	CASSPLDLNTEAFF